Shown below are 24 T cell receptor beta chains from a single sample sequenced in a study of blood T cells in healthy people across ages. A sample-barcoded 5' primer and a J-beta primer mix were used in a second PCR of about 7 to 11 cycles. Via MiXCR, TCRdb re-called the 5' RACE reads, giving one row per CDR3 protein. The sample holds approximately 1,000,000 distinct CDR3 sequences, over 35% seen once. Material for sequencing was blood. Receptors originate from a woman aged 60-70 years in good health.

This clonotype was seen a few times. The chain has TRBV20-1 and TRBJ2-7; 8 nucleotides agree with TRBD2. The CDR3 covers 15 residues. Losses at the gene ends were 6 bases for V and 2 bases for J; bases not matched to a gene: 12. Germline V gene lookup returns CDR1 DFQATT and CDR2 SNEGSKA (reference sequence). In DNA, the CDR3 is TGCAGTGCCGGTCAAGCGGGAGTCGGAACCTACGAGCAGTACTTC. Protein product: CSAGQAGVGTYEQYF.

The chain couples TRBV20-1 to TRBJ2-2, with D possibly matching TRBD1 (6 bases). Germline values: CDR1 DFQATT, CDR2 SNEGSKA (reference sequence). Trimming removed 2 bases from V and 0 bases from J, with 10 bases in between. The CDR3 spans 15 residues. The CDR3 region has the DNA TGCAGTGCTAGAAGGGACAACTCGAACACCGGGGAGCTGTTTTTT. The encoded protein is CSARRDNSNTGELFF.

The rearrangement links TRBV6-1 to TRBJ2-1, with 11 bases identical to TRBD1. CDR1 and CDR2 (germline): MNHNS, SASEGT. V lost 1 base and J lost 6; bases outside the gene matches: 2. CDR3 length: 15 amino acids. The CDR3 spells CASSEGGTGGNEQFF. In nucleotides, the CDR3 is TGTGCCAGCAGTGAAGGGGGGACAGGGGGCAATGAGCAGTTCTTC.

In its sample, this clonotype was seen many times. V is TRBV6-6 and J is TRBJ2-5, with D possibly being TRBD2 (6 bases). V lost 5 bases, J lost 5 bases, and 9 bases lay in between. This CDR3 is 12 amino acids long. Germline values: CDR1 MNHNY, CDR2 SVGAGI (reference sequence). For the CDR3, the DNA is TGTGCCAGCAGTGGCGGGGACGAGACCCAGTACTTC. Encoded protein: CASSGGDETQYF.

The V call is TRBV29-1, the J call TRBJ2-4, with D possibly TRBD2 on 5 matching bases. The J call may be incorrect, as the DNA end agrees better with TRBJ2-7. This CDR3 comprises 12 residues. Germline CDR1 reads SQVTM; CDR2 reads ANQGSEA. Here the CDR3 reads CSVVTGIYEQYF. The CDR3 bases are TGCAGCGTCGTAACCGGGATTTACGAGCAGTACTTC.

This sequence joins TRBV30 and TRBJ2-7; a possible D gene is TRBD1 (6 bases). V shed 6 bases and J shed 0 bases, with 12 bases lying between them. Germline CDR1 and CDR2: GTSNPN and SVGIG (reference sequence). The CDR3 is 13 residues long. The DNA for the CDR3 is TGTGCCTGCCAAACAGGGAGCTCCTACGAGCAGTACTTC. Its translation: CACQTGSSYEQYF.

The table lists this clonotype with a few counts. The CDR3, as DNA: TGTGCCAGCAGCCAATTGATAGCGGGAGCCTACGAGCAGTACTTC. This sequence encodes CASSQLIAGAYEQYF. This chain uses TRBV3-1 with TRBJ2-7, with 9 bases fitting TRBD2. The CDR3 sequence is 15 residues long. After removal of 2 bases from V and 2 bases from J, the junction contained 4 bases not matched to a gene. Germline V CDR1 and CDR2: LGHDT, YNNKEL (reference sequence).

In its sample, this clonotype was seen a few times. The chain is built from TRBV4-2 and TRBJ2-5, with 9 bases matching TRBD2. Germline V gene sequence: CDR1 LGHNA, CDR2 YNFKEQ. CDR3 size: 16 residues. V lost 1 base, J lost 2 bases, and 5 bases stayed unmatched. CDR3 sequence (DNA): TGTGCCAGCAGCCAAGCACAGCTAGCGGGGCAAGAGACCCAGTACTTC. Protein product: CASSQAQLAGQETQYF.

This clonotype was picked up a small number of times. V usage is TRBV13 and J usage is TRBJ2-1; unclear D gene. V lost 2 bases, J lost 3 bases, and 5 bases lay in between. Germline assignment: CDR1 PRHDT and CDR2 FYEKMQ (reference sequence). This CDR3 has 13 amino acids. Written as DNA, the CDR3 is TGTGCCAGCAGCTTATTAGACTACAATGAGCAGTTCTTC. The encoded protein is CASSLLDYNEQFF.

V gene TRBV10-3 combines with J gene TRBJ2-3, with unresolved D. The germline gives CDR1 ENHRY, CDR2 SYGVKD. V dropped 3 bases and J dropped 2 bases, with 6 bases sitting between them. The length of the CDR3 is 13 residues. The CDR3 is CAISELDTDTQYF. The CDR3 coding sequence is TGTGCCATCAGTGAACTGGACACAGATACGCAGTATTTT.

There are a few counts of this clonotype. The V call is TRBV28, the J call TRBJ2-1, with 8 bases lining up with TRBD2. The ends lost 2 bases at V and 7 bases at J; junction bases unmatched: 10. The CDR3 runs 16 residues. CDR1 and CDR2 from the germline V gene are MDHEN and SYDVKM. The CDR3 spells CASSLPAGAEGNEQFF. The CDR3 nucleotides read TGTGCCAGCAGTTTACCAGCGGGAGCCGAAGGGAATGAGCAGTTCTTC.

This clonotype was detected a few times. This chain connects TRBV6-6 to TRBJ2-7, with D perhaps TRBD2 (5 bases). V dropped 6 bases and J dropped 4 bases, with 19 bases sitting between them. This CDR3 spans 15 amino acids. Germline V gives CDR1 MNHNY, CDR2 SVGAGI (reference sequence). CDR3 nucleotides: TGTGCCAGCAGCCTCGGTTTACTAGAGGGTTACGAGCAGTACTTC. It specifies CASSLGLLEGYEQYF.

The chain has TRBV29-1 and TRBJ2-3; D call uncertain. Germline V gene data show CDR1 as SQVTM and CDR2 as ANQGSEA. V was cut by 5 bases and J by 0 bases, with 9 bases left in between. The CDR3 runs to 13 residues. This CDR3 reads CSVRTLSTDTQYF. DNA of the CDR3: TGCAGCGTTCGGACCCTTAGCACAGATACGCAGTATTTT.

About this clonotype itself: Compared with germline, one end of the junction differs, possibly owing to a read error. The chain couples TRBV20-1 to TRBJ2-4; D unclear. The V gene's germline CDR1 is DFQATT and CDR2 SNEGSKA (reference sequence). The CDR3 totals 14 residues. CDR3 DNA: TGTAGTGCTAGAGTACAGTTAGCCAAAAACATTCAGTACTTC. Protein product: CSARVQLAKNIQYF.

The rearrangement joins TRBV9 to TRBJ2-2; TRBD2 aligns across 14 bases. Germline trimming cut 0 bases from V and 6 bases from J; bases unmatched to any gene: 7. This CDR3 is built from 18 residues. Germline values: CDR1 SGDLS, CDR2 YYNGEE. This CDR3 is CASSVGPGLAGAAGELFF. The CDR3 bases are TGTGCCAGCAGCGTAGGGCCGGGACTAGCGGGAGCGGCCGGGGAGCTGTTTTTT.

This clonotype was picked up a small number of times. The rearrangement uses TRBV10-3 and TRBJ2-1, with TRBD1 matching 11 bases. V was clipped by 6 bases and J by 10 bases; unmatched bases: 5. This CDR3 has 13 amino acids. Per the germline V gene, CDR1 is ENHRY and CDR2 is SYGVKD. The CDR3 nucleotides read TGTGCCATCAGGGACAGGGGGCGCGACGAGCAGTTCTTC. Encoded protein: CAIRDRGRDEQFF.

This rearrangement joins TRBV12-3 or TRBV12-4 to TRBJ2-7; 8 bases match TRBD2. V gave up 5 bases and J gave up 6 bases; unmatched junction bases: 9. This CDR3 is built from 14 residues. The CDR3 nucleotides are TGTGCCAGCAGTCCACCGGGACTAGTAGGCGAGCAGTACTTC. Translation gives CASSPPGLVGEQYF.

This chain connects TRBV20-1 to TRBJ2-5; perhaps TRBD1 as D (6 bases). The assigned J gene may be wrong: the sequence end matches TRBJ2-7 better. Germline V CDR1 and CDR2: DFQATT, SNEGSKA (reference sequence). The CDR3 is 15 residues long. The CDR3 DNA is TGCAGTGCTAGAGCCGGAGCACAGGGCGGCTACGAGCAGTACTTC. Amino acids: CSARAGAQGGYEQYF.

The genes are TRBV27 and TRBJ2-4; D uncertain. V was clipped by 5 bases and J by 1 base, with 12 bases between them. Germline V gene data show CDR1 as MNHEY and CDR2 as SMNVEV (reference sequence). CDR3 size: 15 residues. The chain's CDR3 is CASSPTSVAKNIQYF. Written as DNA, the CDR3 is TGTGCCAGCAGTCCTACTTCAGTGGCCAAAAACATTCAGTACTTC.

J is TRBJ2-7 and V is TRBV29-1; perhaps TRBD2 as D (6 bases). CDR3 size: 14 residues. The V and J ends lost 1 base and 2 bases respectively, with 12 bases between them. Germline values: CDR1 SQVTM, CDR2 ANQGSEA. The CDR3 is CSVEVGTGAYEQYF. The CDR3 coding sequence is TGCAGCGTTGAAGTAGGGACGGGGGCCTACGAGCAGTACTTC.

The chain employs TRBV20-1 and TRBJ2-5, with TRBD1 identical over 8 bases. The trim removed 3 bases at V and 11 bases at J, leaving 14 bases unmatched. The CDR3 covers 14 residues. Germline CDR1 is DFQATT and CDR2 is SNEGSKA (reference sequence). CDR3 coding DNA: TGCAGTGCTAGGGACAGGGTTAGTTATGATGAGCAGTACTTC. Amino acids: CSARDRVSYDEQYF.

The gene calls are TRBV2 and TRBJ2-5; D is unresolved. The V end lost 2 bases, the J end lost 5 bases, and 18 bases lay between the germline ends. The germline V gene has CDR1 SNHLY and CDR2 FYNNEI. The CDR3 is made up of 16 amino acids. CDR3 coding DNA: TGTGCCAGCAGTGAACCCGGGTTTCAAGAACGCGAGACCCAGTACTTC. Translating gives CASSEPGFQERETQYF.

This clonotype has just a few counts. The chain carries TRBV20-1 and TRBJ2-7, with D uncertain. The CDR3 contains 13 residues. The germline V gene has CDR1 DFQATT and CDR2 SNEGSKA (reference sequence). The V end was cut by 7 bases, the J end by 5 bases, with 18 bases between. CDR3 in amino acids: CSVGGMSRDEQYF. The CDR3 nucleotides read TGCAGTGTAGGCGGAATGTCACGCGACGAGCAGTACTTC.

This clonotype was seen a handful of times. V usage is TRBV27 and J usage is TRBJ1-1; D not resolved. Germline lookup yields CDR1 MNHEY and CDR2 SMNVEV (reference sequence). The CDR3 loop spans 13 amino acids. Trimming pared 4 bases from V and 10 bases from J, leaving 16 bases between. The CDR3 spells CASSYRPEEGAFF. The CDR3 DNA sequence: TGTGCCAGCAGTTATAGGCCAGAAGAAGGAGCTTTCTTT.